Listed below are T cell receptor beta chains from one sample, sequenced in a study of cytomegalovirus exposure and HLA in healthy donors. Data came from immunoSEQ multiplex PCR; TCRdb stores just in-frame clones and leaves some out. The table includes 150,000 to 160,000 clones, 75% to 90% detected once. Material: PBMCs. All receptors derive from a man between 18 and 29 years old in good health and CMV-seropositive. The CDR3 runs from the conserved cysteine through the conserved F or W. The order of the fields is clone size, J gene, D gene, V gene, CDR3 protein, CDR3 DNA. The D gene is left open where the match is weak. A row's size may be missing; if present it is once, few, many or a size class.

abundance: -; j_gene: TRBJ2-5; d_gene: TRBD2; v_gene: TRBV18; CDR3aa: CASSTGLGSSRETQYF; CDR3nt: TGTGCCAGCTCAACCGGACTAGGTTCTAGTAGAGAGACCCAGTACTTC
abundance: once; j_gene: TRBJ2-7; d_gene: TRBD2; v_gene: TRBV27; CDR3aa: CASREALSYEQYF; CDR3nt: TGTGCCAGTCGGGAGGCCCTCTCCTACGAGCAGTACTTC
abundance: -; j_gene: TRBJ1-2; d_gene: -; v_gene: TRBV5-4; CDR3aa: CASSSGHMNYGYTF; CDR3nt: TGTGCCAGCAGTTCCGGACACATGAACTATGGCTACACCTTC
abundance: -; j_gene: TRBJ2-6; d_gene: -; v_gene: TRBV7-8; CDR3aa: CASSLARLDPASGANVLTF; CDR3nt: TGTGCCAGCAGCTTAGCCCGGCTAGACCCAGCCTCTGGGGCCAACGTCCTGACTTTC
abundance: -; j_gene: TRBJ2-5; d_gene: TRBD2; v_gene: TRBV2; CDR3aa: CASRSTGGRGTQYF; CDR3nt: TGTGCCAGCAGGTCAACGGGAGGGCGGGGGACCCAGTACTTC
abundance: -; j_gene: TRBJ2-3; d_gene: TRBD1; v_gene: TRBV27; CDR3aa: CASRPSGTEGTDTQYF; CDR3nt: TGTGCCAGCAGACCCTCGGGGACAGAGGGCACAGATACGCAGTATTTT
abundance: -; j_gene: TRBJ1-4; d_gene: -; v_gene: TRBV18; CDR3aa: CASSPGQNEKLFF; CDR3nt: TGTGCCAGCTCACCGGGACAAAATGAAAAACTGTTTTTT
abundance: -; j_gene: TRBJ2-7; d_gene: TRBD1; v_gene: TRBV4-3; CDR3aa: CASSQGTGFSYEQYF; CDR3nt: TGCGCCAGCAGCCAGGGGACAGGCTTTTCCTACGAGCAGTACTTC
abundance: -; j_gene: TRBJ2-7; d_gene: -; v_gene: TRBV27; CDR3aa: CASSFRGASHEQYF; CDR3nt: TGTGCCAGCAGTTTTCGGGGGGCCTCCCACGAGCAGTACTTC
abundance: -; j_gene: TRBJ1-4; d_gene: TRBD1; v_gene: TRBV28; CDR3aa: CASTTGGEKLFF; CDR3nt: TGTGCCAGCACGACAGGGGGTGAAAAACTGTTTTTT
abundance: -; j_gene: TRBJ1-5; d_gene: -; v_gene: TRBV7-2; CDR3aa: CASSSQGSNQPQHF; CDR3nt: TGTGCCAGCAGCTCGCAGGGGAGCAATCAGCCCCAGCATTTT
abundance: -; j_gene: TRBJ1-5; d_gene: -; v_gene: TRBV30; CDR3aa: CAWSVGNQPQHF; CDR3nt: TGTGCCTGGAGTGTCGGGAATCAGCCCCAGCATTTT
abundance: -; j_gene: TRBJ2-7; d_gene: -; v_gene: TRBV7-2; CDR3aa: CASSLDSAYEQYF; CDR3nt: TGTGCCAGCAGCTTAGACAGTGCCTACGAGCAGTACTTC
abundance: -; j_gene: TRBJ2-5; d_gene: TRBD2; v_gene: TRBV5-4; CDR3aa: CASSSTSEYQETQYF; CDR3nt: TGTGCCAGCAGCTCGACTAGCGAGTACCAAGAGACCCAGTACTTC
abundance: -; j_gene: TRBJ2-3; d_gene: -; v_gene: TRBV19; CDR3aa: CASSNRGAPSTDTQYF; CDR3nt: TGTGCCAGTTCCAACCGGGGGGCCCCTAGCACAGATACGCAGTATTTT
abundance: -; j_gene: TRBJ1-2; d_gene: -; v_gene: TRBV6-5; CDR3aa: CASMWGVDYGYTF; CDR3nt: TGTGCCAGCATGTGGGGGGTCGACTATGGCTACACCTTC
abundance: -; j_gene: TRBJ1-5; d_gene: -; v_gene: TRBV29-1; CDR3aa: CSARTENNQPQHF; CDR3nt: TGCAGCGCTCGGACAGAAAACAATCAGCCCCAGCATTTT
abundance: -; j_gene: TRBJ2-4; d_gene: -; v_gene: TRBV7-2; CDR3aa: CASSTRDSRLAKNIQYF; CDR3nt: TGTGCCAGCAGCACCCGGGACTCGCGGTTAGCCAAAAACATTCAGTACTTC
abundance: once; j_gene: TRBJ1-2; d_gene: -; v_gene: TRBV6-5; CDR3aa: CASSYAGADGYTF; CDR3nt: TGTGCCAGCAGTTACGCGGGGGCTGATGGCTACACCTTC
abundance: -; j_gene: TRBJ1-4; d_gene: -; v_gene: TRBV6-6; CDR3aa: CASSSTGTTNEKLFF; CDR3nt: TGTGCCAGCAGTTCCACAGGAACAACTAATGAAAAACTGTTTTTT
abundance: -; j_gene: TRBJ2-7; d_gene: TRBD1; v_gene: TRBV7-9; CDR3aa: CASSLNPGTEVSYEQYF; CDR3nt: TGTGCCAGCAGCTTAAACCCCGGGACAGAAGTCTCCTACGAGCAGTACTTC
abundance: -; j_gene: TRBJ2-2; d_gene: TRBD2; v_gene: TRBV7-3; CDR3aa: CASSLSPGLETGELFF; CDR3nt: TGTGCCAGCAGCTTAAGTCCGGGACTAGAGACCGGGGAGCTGTTTTTT
abundance: -; j_gene: TRBJ2-7; d_gene: TRBD2; v_gene: TRBV9; CDR3aa: CASSVGASGDTYEQYF; CDR3nt: TGTGCCAGCAGCGTAGGGGCTAGCGGAGATACCTACGAGCAGTACTTC
abundance: -; j_gene: TRBJ1-5; d_gene: -; v_gene: TRBV5-1; CDR3aa: CASSADSFNQPQHF; CDR3nt: TGCGCCAGCAGCGCGGACAGCTTCAATCAGCCCCAGCATTTT
abundance: once; j_gene: TRBJ2-6; d_gene: -; v_gene: TRBV4-3; CDR3aa: CASSQRAGSFSSGANVLTF; CDR3nt: TGCGCCAGCAGCCAACGTGCCGGGAGTTTCAGCTCTGGGGCCAACGTCCTGACTTTC
abundance: -; j_gene: TRBJ2-7; d_gene: TRBD1; v_gene: TRBV6-5; CDR3aa: CASRDRPSSYEQYF; CDR3nt: TGTGCCAGCAGGGACAGGCCAAGCTCCTACGAGCAGTACTTC
abundance: -; j_gene: TRBJ1-2; d_gene: TRBD1; v_gene: TRBV10-3; CDR3aa: CAISDLDRVGYTF; CDR3nt: TGTGCCATCAGTGACCTCGACAGGGTTGGCTACACCTTC
abundance: -; j_gene: TRBJ2-7; d_gene: -; v_gene: TRBV2; CDR3aa: CASSEQGALYEQYF; CDR3nt: TGTGCCAGCAGTGAGCAGGGCGCCCTTTACGAGCAGTACTTC
abundance: -; j_gene: TRBJ1-1; d_gene: TRBD1; v_gene: TRBV15; CDR3aa: CATSSRTGAGTEAFF; CDR3nt: TGTGCCACCAGCAGCAGGACAGGGGCGGGCACTGAAGCTTTCTTT
abundance: -; j_gene: TRBJ2-1; d_gene: TRBD2; v_gene: TRBV4-3; CDR3aa: CASSPLGLAGHNEQFF; CDR3nt: TGCGCCAGCAGCCCCTTAGGACTAGCGGGTCACAATGAGCAGTTCTTC
abundance: -; j_gene: TRBJ2-3; d_gene: -; v_gene: TRBV2; CDR3aa: CASSEGWLARTDTQYF; CDR3nt: TGTGCCAGCAGTGAAGGATGGCTAGCGCGCACAGATACGCAGTATTTT
abundance: -; j_gene: TRBJ2-1; d_gene: -; v_gene: TRBV7-3; CDR3aa: CASSLARRGRVGYNEQFF; CDR3nt: TGTGCCAGCAGCTTAGCGCGACGCGGCAGGGTAGGGTACAATGAGCAGTTCTTC
abundance: -; j_gene: TRBJ1-1; d_gene: TRBD1; v_gene: TRBV11-2; CDR3aa: CASSSPRGRRTEAFF; CDR3nt: TGTGCCAGCAGCTCCCCCAGGGGGAGACGGACTGAAGCTTTCTTT
abundance: -; j_gene: TRBJ2-2; d_gene: -; v_gene: TRBV18; CDR3aa: CASSPGLSNTGELFF; CDR3nt: TGTGCCAGCTCACCGGGACTGTCTAACACCGGGGAGCTGTTTTTT
abundance: -; j_gene: TRBJ2-5; d_gene: -; v_gene: TRBV19; CDR3aa: CASSPRTLQETQYF; CDR3nt: TGTGCCAGTAGTCCCCGGACTCTCCAAGAGACCCAGTACTTC
abundance: -; j_gene: TRBJ1-2; d_gene: -; v_gene: TRBV7-2; CDR3aa: CASSPRTVRASYGYTF; CDR3nt: TGTGCCAGCAGCCCTCGGACAGTCAGGGCATCCTATGGCTACACCTTC
abundance: -; j_gene: TRBJ2-5; d_gene: TRBD1; v_gene: TRBV5-4; CDR3aa: CASSRTGGETQYF; CDR3nt: TGTGCCAGCAGCAGGACAGGTGGAGAGACCCAGTACTTC
abundance: -; j_gene: TRBJ2-7; d_gene: TRBD1; v_gene: TRBV19; CDR3aa: CASSPGTGGKYEQYF; CDR3nt: TGTGCCAGTAGTCCCGGTACAGGGGGGAAATACGAGCAGTACTTC
abundance: -; j_gene: TRBJ2-7; d_gene: TRBD1; v_gene: TRBV6-5; CDR3aa: CASSYSRQGEGYEQYF; CDR3nt: TGTGCCAGCAGTTACTCACGACAGGGGGAAGGCTACGAGCAGTACTTC
abundance: -; j_gene: TRBJ1-1; d_gene: -; v_gene: TRBV9; CDR3aa: CASSVDPGEAFF; CDR3nt: TGTGCCAGCAGCGTAGACCCGGGGGAAGCTTTCTTT
abundance: once; j_gene: TRBJ2-1; d_gene: -; v_gene: TRBV7-6; CDR3aa: CASSSSRASAGEQFF; CDR3nt: TGTGCCAGCAGCTCCTCAAGAGCTAGTGCCGGGGAGCAGTTCTTC
abundance: -; j_gene: TRBJ2-2; d_gene: TRBD2; v_gene: TRBV5-1; CDR3aa: CASSTTTGTSGLTGELFF; CDR3nt: TGCGCCAGCAGCACCACCACCGGGACTAGCGGGTTGACCGGGGAGCTGTTTTTT
abundance: -; j_gene: TRBJ1-5; d_gene: TRBD1; v_gene: TRBV5-6; CDR3aa: CASSRRDRVHQPQHF; CDR3nt: TGTGCCAGCAGCCGCCGGGACAGGGTTCATCAGCCCCAGCATTTT
abundance: -; j_gene: TRBJ1-3; d_gene: -; v_gene: TRBV12-5; CDR3aa: CASGLVSGEGSGNTIYF; CDR3nt: TGTGCTAGTGGTTTGGTTAGCGGGGAGGGCTCTGGAAACACCATATATTTT
abundance: -; j_gene: TRBJ1-5; d_gene: TRBD1; v_gene: TRBV19; CDR3aa: CASMGDRGPNQPQHF; CDR3nt: TGTGCCAGTATGGGAGACAGGGGGCCAAATCAGCCCCAGCATTTT
abundance: -; j_gene: TRBJ1-4; d_gene: TRBD1; v_gene: TRBV5-1; CDR3aa: CASSPGQGNEKLFF; CDR3nt: TGCGCCAGCAGCCCGGGACAGGGTAATGAAAAACTGTTTTTT
abundance: -; j_gene: TRBJ2-3; d_gene: -; v_gene: TRBV19; CDR3aa: CASSVGVTVRTDTQYF; CDR3nt: TGTGCCAGTAGTGTTGGAGTGACTGTACGCACAGATACGCAGTATTTT
abundance: -; j_gene: TRBJ2-2; d_gene: TRBD2; v_gene: TRBV4-2; CDR3aa: CASGTSGRNTGELFF; CDR3nt: TGTGCCAGCGGCACTAGCGGGAGGAACACCGGGGAGCTGTTTTTT
abundance: -; j_gene: TRBJ2-2; d_gene: -; v_gene: TRBV7-9; CDR3aa: CASSLQAANTGELFF; CDR3nt: TGTGCCAGCAGCTTACAGGCAGCGAACACCGGGGAGCTGTTTTTT
abundance: -; j_gene: TRBJ1-2; d_gene: -; v_gene: TRBV9; CDR3aa: CASSRGFQNGYTF; CDR3nt: TGTGCCAGCAGCCGGGGGTTTCAGAATGGCTACACCTTC
abundance: -; j_gene: TRBJ2-2; d_gene: TRBD2; v_gene: TRBV5-5; CDR3aa: CASSLGLAGGPNTGELFF; CDR3nt: TGTGCCAGCAGCTTAGGACTAGCGGGAGGGCCGAACACCGGGGAGCTGTTTTTT
abundance: -; j_gene: TRBJ2-5; d_gene: TRBD2; v_gene: TRBV7-2; CDR3aa: CASSLAGGLETQYF; CDR3nt: TGTGCCAGCAGCTTAGCCGGGGGGTTGGAGACCCAGTACTTC
abundance: -; j_gene: TRBJ1-3; d_gene: -; v_gene: TRBV7-2; CDR3aa: CASSLRPGGSGNTIYF; CDR3nt: TGTGCCAGCAGCTTGCGCCCCGGAGGTTCTGGAAACACCATATATTTT
abundance: -; j_gene: TRBJ2-7; d_gene: -; v_gene: TRBV11-2; CDR3aa: CASSFEGGGYEQYF; CDR3nt: TGTGCCAGCAGCTTTGAGGGCGGTGGATACGAGCAGTACTTC